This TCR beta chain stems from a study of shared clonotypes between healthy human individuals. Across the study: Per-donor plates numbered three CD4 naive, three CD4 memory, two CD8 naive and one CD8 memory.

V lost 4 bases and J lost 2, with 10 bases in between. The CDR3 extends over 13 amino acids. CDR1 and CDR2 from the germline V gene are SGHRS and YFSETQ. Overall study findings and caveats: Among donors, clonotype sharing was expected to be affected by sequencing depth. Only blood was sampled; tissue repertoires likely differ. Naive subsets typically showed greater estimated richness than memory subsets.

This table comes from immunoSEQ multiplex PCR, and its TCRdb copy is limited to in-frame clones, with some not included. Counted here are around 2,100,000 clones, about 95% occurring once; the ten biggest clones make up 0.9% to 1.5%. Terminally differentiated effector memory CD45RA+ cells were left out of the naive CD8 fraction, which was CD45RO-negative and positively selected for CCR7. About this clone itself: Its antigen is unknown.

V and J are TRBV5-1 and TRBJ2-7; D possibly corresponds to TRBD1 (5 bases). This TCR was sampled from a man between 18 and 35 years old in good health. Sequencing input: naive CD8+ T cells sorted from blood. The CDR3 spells CASSMTVAYEQYF. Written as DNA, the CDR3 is TGCGCCAGCAGCATGACAGTGGCCTACGAGCAGTACTTC. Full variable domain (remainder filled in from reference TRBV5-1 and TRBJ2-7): KAGVTQTPRYLIKTRGQQVTLSCSPISGHRSVSWYQQTPGQGLQFLFEYFSETQRNKGNFPGRFSGRQFSNSRSEMNVSTLELGDSALYLCASSMTVAYEQYFGPGTRLTVT.